Listed below are T cell receptor beta chains from one sample, sequenced in a study of blood T cell repertoires in COVID-19. This table comes from immunoSEQ multiplex PCR, and its TCRdb copy is limited to in-frame clones, with some not included. Among around 290,000 clones listed, around nine tenths were seen once. Sequenced input: PBMCs or T cells enriched from blood (not recorded which). These receptors came from a woman younger than 30 who had recovered from COVID-19. Both conserved end residues are part of each CDR3. The D gene is left open where the match is weak. A clone size is listed for some rows: how often the clone was seen (once, few, many), or a class if it is expanded.

>.|TRBV5-1|.|TRBJ2-2
TGCGCCAGCAGCTTGAGCAGCGCGAACACCGGGGAGCTGTTTTTT
CASSLSSANTGELFF
>.|TRBV14|TRBD2|TRBJ2-3
TGTGCCAGCAGCCAAGGACTAGCGGGGGGCACAGATACGCAGTATTTT
CASSQGLAGGTDTQYF
>.|TRBV6-6|.|TRBJ1-5
TGTGCCAGCAGCCCCCCCGGACAAGTAAGCAATCAGCCCCAGCATTTT
CASSPPGQVSNQPQHF
>.|TRBV28|.|TRBJ1-5
TGTGCCAGCAGGTTTGAAGGACTAAATCAGCCCCAGCATTTT
CASRFEGLNQPQHF
>.|TRBV30|.|TRBJ2-7
TGTGCCTGGAGGATCGGGGTAGGCGAGCAGTACTTC
CAWRIGVGEQYF
>.|TRBV12-3/TRBV12-4|.|TRBJ1-6
TGTGCCAGCAGGACGATGCGGTCACCCCTCCACTTT
CASRTMRSPLHF
>.|TRBV3-1/TRBV3-2|TRBD2|TRBJ2-2
TGTGCCAGCAGACAACTAGCGGGGGGGAACACCGGGGAGCTGTTTTTT
CASRQLAGGNTGELFF
>.|TRBV24-1|.|TRBJ2-2
TGTGCCACCAGTGATTCTACAGGGACCTACACCGGGGAGCTGTTTTTT
CATSDSTGTYTGELFF
>once|TRBV9|TRBD1|TRBJ2-2
TGTGCCAGCAGGGGGACAGGAAAGAAAACCGGGGAGCTGTTTTTT
CASRGTGKKTGELFF
>.|TRBV7-9|.|TRBJ2-5
TGTGCCAGCAGCTTAGGAGCCGAGGAGACCCAGTACTTC
CASSLGAEETQYF
>.|TRBV4-1|TRBD1|TRBJ2-7
TGCGCCAGCAGCCGGGGACAGGGCGGTGAGTACGAGCAGTACTTC
CASSRGQGGEYEQYF
>.|TRBV7-9|.|TRBJ2-1
TGTGCCAGCAGCCCGGCCGGGACTCGGTACAATGAGCAGTTCTTC
CASSPAGTRYNEQFF
>.|TRBV4-2|TRBD2|TRBJ2-7
TGTGCCAGCAGCCCAGCGGGAGGGAGTAGCAGCTACGAGCAGTACTTC
CASSPAGGSSSYEQYF
>.|TRBV11-2|TRBD1|TRBJ2-1
TGTGCCAGCAGCCCCGACAGGGGCGTTGAGCAGTTCTTC
CASSPDRGVEQFF
>.|TRBV5-1|.|TRBJ2-1
TGCGCCAGCAGCTCGACTGACAATGAGCAGTTCTTC
CASSSTDNEQFF